Following are 22 T cell receptor beta chains from one sample sequenced in a study of CD8 T cells in ankylosing spondylitis. Study observations and caveats: Ankylosing spondylitis blood seemed to carry a telltale TCR beta motif made of about 8 highly homologous variants.

TCRdb recomputed calls from the 5' RACE reads with MiXCR, one row per CDR3 protein. The sample lists a few hundred thousand distinct CDR3 sequences; 20% to 25% were seen once. These receptors' antigens are unknown. The source material was blood, either unsorted or a sorted T cell fraction (not recorded which). Receptors originate from a male donor with ankylosing spondylitis.

The chain couples TRBV5-1 to TRBJ1-1, with D tentatively TRBD1 (5 bases). From germline, CDR1 is SGHRS and CDR2 YFSETQ. The CDR3 has 16 residues. The V end was cut by 0 bases, the J end by 2 bases, with 14 bases between. This CDR3 reads CASSLEGNRLNTEAFF. CDR3 in DNA: TGCGCCAGCAGCTTGGAGGGAAACAGGTTAAACACTGAAGCTTTCTTT.

This clonotype has more than one count but fewer than ten. The chain carries TRBV7-3 and TRBJ2-2, with TRBD2 identical over 10 bases. Germline loops: CDR1 SGHTA, CDR2 FQGTGA. V dropped 5 bases and J dropped 6; count of bases not matched to a gene: 12. CDR3 length: 17 amino acids. The CDR3 nucleotides are TGTGCCAGCAGCCCTACGACTAGCGGGCATACGCCCGGGGAGCTGTTTTTT. This gives the protein CASSPTTSGHTPGELFF.

The genes are TRBV11-2 and TRBJ2-3; the match to TRBD2 covers 10 bases. V lost 1 base and J lost 4; bases outside the gene matches: 11. CDR3 length: 18 amino acids. Germline CDR1 SGHAT, CDR2 FQNNGV. CDR3 coding DNA: TGTGCCAGCAGCTTAGTTGTTCGGTCTAGCGGGAGTCCAGATACGCAGTATTTT. This codes for CASSLVVRSSGSPDTQYF. Supplemented by reference TRBV11-2 and TRBJ2-3, the full variable domain reads EAGVAQSPRYKIIEKRQSVAFWCNPISGHATLYWYQQILGQGPKLLIQFQNNGVVDDSQLPKDRFSAERLKGVDSTLKIQPAKLEDSAVYLCASSLVVRSSGSPDTQYFGPGTRLTVL.

This clonotype came up a few times. The gene calls are TRBV7-9 and TRBJ2-1, with 10 bases fitting TRBD1. Per germline, CDR1 SEHNR and CDR2 FQNEAQ (reference sequence). The CDR3 totals 16 residues. The trim removed 7 bases at V and 5 bases at J, leaving 11 bases unmatched. The CDR3 spells CASIHLRDRGHNEQFF. CDR3 bases: TGTGCCAGCATCCACCTCCGGGACAGGGGACACAATGAGCAGTTCTTC. The full variable domain, its missing parts supplied by reference TRBV7-9 and TRBJ2-1, is DTGVSQNPRHKITKRGQNVTFRCDPISEHNRLYWYRQTLGQGPEFLTYFQNEAQLEKSRLLSDRFSAERPKGSFSTLEIQRTEQGDSAMYLCASIHLRDRGHNEQFFGPGTRLTVL.

J is TRBJ2-2 and V is TRBV7-9; TRBD1 might be the D (5 bases). Germline CDR1 is SEHNR and CDR2 is FQNEAQ (reference sequence). This CDR3 is built from 15 residues. With 5 bases removed from V and 7 bases from J, the gap between germline ends came to 17 bases. The CDR3 DNA reads as TGTGCCAGCAGCAACGCACCCAGGGTAAACGGGGAGCTGTTTTTT. Its translation: CASSNAPRVNGELFF.

The chain recombines TRBV20-1 with TRBJ2-7, with 7 bases identical to TRBD2. CDR1 and CDR2 from the germline V gene are DFQATT and SNEGSKA (reference sequence). V trimming: 5 bases; J trimming: 10 bases; junction bases outside the gene matches: 20. The CDR3 is 15 residues long. CDR3 in amino acids: CSAGAYGAGRSVQYF. The CDR3 DNA is TGCAGTGCTGGGGCGTACGGAGCGGGACGTTCCGTACAGTACTTC.

This clonotype was seen a single time. The chain combines TRBV6-1 with TRBJ2-1; 7 nucleotides match TRBD1. The junction had 12 bases not matched to a gene; V was cut back by 6 bases and J by 4 bases. The CDR3 has 16 amino acids. Germline CDR1 reads MNHNS; CDR2 reads SASEGT. In DNA form, the CDR3 reads TGTGCCAGCAGAGCCTCTAGGGACAGCCCTTACAATGAGCAGTTCTTC. Translating gives CASRASRDSPYNEQFF.

The J gene is TRBJ2-2, the V gene TRBV20-1; TRBD2 might be the D (5 bases). This CDR3 spans 15 amino acids. Per the germline V gene, CDR1 is DFQATT and CDR2 is SNEGSKA (reference sequence). V was shortened by 0 bases and J by 7 bases, with 15 bases between the two germline ends. CDR3 coding DNA: TGCAGTGCTAGAGATGTCGCAGCGGCGGGCGGGGAGCTGTTTTTT. Its translation is CSARDVAAAGGELFF.

V usage is TRBV10-3 and J usage is TRBJ1-1, with a tentative D call TRBD1 (6 bases). CDR3 length: 14 amino acids. Between the trimmed V and J ends, which lost 5 bases and 1 base, there was a span of 11 bases. The germline V gene encodes CDR1 ENHRY and CDR2 SYGVKD. CDR3 sequence reads: CAISNRAANTEAFF. CDR3 nucleotides: TGTGCCATCAGTAACAGGGCTGCGAACACTGAAGCTTTCTTT.

The rearrangement links TRBV30 to TRBJ2-6, with TRBD1 matching 9 bases. The CDR3 sequence is 17 residues long. V was pared by 8 bases and J by 0 bases, with 11 bases of the junction left unmatched. Germline values: CDR1 GTSNPN, CDR2 SVGIG (reference sequence). The CDR3 sequence is CARPAGTGYSGANVLTF. The CDR3 region has the DNA TGTGCCCGACCGGCTGGGACAGGGTACTCTGGGGCCAACGTCCTGACTTTC.

The chain couples TRBV20-1 to TRBJ2-1; 11 nucleotides agree with TRBD1. Germline V gene sequence: CDR1 DFQATT, CDR2 SNEGSKA (reference sequence). The CDR3 covers 14 residues. CDR3 DNA sequence: TGCAGGGCTTACAGACCGGGACAGGGGGGTGAGCAGTTCTTC. This translates into CRAYRPGQGGEQFF.

The rearrangement uses TRBV5-1 and TRBJ1-2; TRBD1 is a possible D gene (6 bases). Germline assignment: CDR1 SGHRS and CDR2 YFSETQ. V gave up 8 bases and J gave up 7 bases, with 18 bases separating them. The CDR3 covers 13 residues. The CDR3 DNA is TGCGCCAGTACCCTGATGGGGGCTGCTGGCTACACCTTC. Protein sequence: CASTLMGAAGYTF.

The rearrangement uses TRBV11-1 and TRBJ2-5, with TRBD2 matching 11 bases. The trim removed 1 base at V and 5 bases at J, leaving 21 bases unmatched. The CDR3 is 21 amino acids. Germline V gene lookup returns CDR1 SGHAT and CDR2 FQDESV (reference sequence). CDR3 region: CASSLEADGGTSGDRRETQYF. Written as DNA, the CDR3 is TGTGCCAGCAGCTTAGAGGCAGACGGCGGGACTAGCGGCGATAGGAGGGAGACCCAGTACTTC.

This clonotype was picked up a small number of times. This chain links TRBV28 with TRBJ1-2; a weak D match, TRBD1 (5 bases). From germline, CDR1 is MDHEN and CDR2 SYDVKM. CDR3 length: 13 amino acids. Between the trimmed V and J ends, which lost 6 bases and 4 bases, there was a span of 12 bases. CDR3 amino acids: CASSLRDGYGYTF. The CDR3 region has the DNA TGTGCCAGCAGCCTCCGGGACGGCTATGGCTACACCTTC.

The genes are TRBV19 and TRBJ2-2; 7 bases fit TRBD1. The CDR3 runs to 13 residues. The V and J ends lost 8 bases and 7 bases, in that order; junction bases with no gene match: 7. The germline CDR1 and CDR2 sequences are LNHDA and SQIVND (reference sequence). CDR3 amino acids: CASGTDRGGELFF. As DNA, the CDR3 is TGTGCCAGTGGGACAGATCGTGGCGGGGAGCTGTTTTTT.

The chain links TRBV28 to TRBJ2-7, with D perhaps matching TRBD1 or TRBD2 (5 bases each). The germline V and J ends were trimmed by 7 bases and 7 bases, with 20 bases remaining between them. From germline, CDR1 is MDHEN and CDR2 SYDVKM. The CDR3 covers 14 residues. CDR3 bases: TGTGCCAGCAAGAGGGGCACACCTCCTGGGGAGCAGTACTTC. The encoded protein is CASKRGTPPGEQYF. Using reference TRBV28 and TRBJ2-7 for the parts outside the CDR3, the full variable domain is DVKVTQSSRYLVKRTGEKVFLECVQDMDHENMFWYRQDPGLGLRLIYFSYDVKMKEKGDIPEGYSVSREKKERFSLILESASTNQTSMYLCASKRGTPPGEQYFGPGTRLTVT.

This clonotype was counted between two and nine times. The CDR3 DNA follows: TGTGCCAGCAGCGTAGGACCCTCACGCGAGCAGTACTTC. Translation gives CASSVGPSREQYF. The chain combines TRBV9 with TRBJ2-7; D remains unclear. Between the trimmed V and J ends, which lost 0 bases and 6 bases, there was a span of 10 bases. Germline CDR1 reads SGDLS; CDR2 reads YYNGEE. This CDR3 is built from 13 residues.

The chain combines TRBV2 with TRBJ2-5; TRBD2 might be the D (5 bases). The germline V and J ends were trimmed by 6 bases and 9 bases, with 11 bases remaining between them. Germline-derived CDR1 and CDR2 are SNHLY and FYNNEI. The CDR3 totals 11 residues. CDR3 loop: CASSWVEAQYF. DNA for the CDR3: TGTGCCAGCAGCTGGGTGGAGGCCCAGTACTTC.

The rearrangement joins TRBV27 to TRBJ1-6; D is unclear. V lost 2 bases and J 4 bases, leaving 6 bases between the germline ends. This CDR3 comprises 14 residues. The V gene's germline CDR1 is MNHEY and CDR2 SMNVEV (reference sequence). Written as DNA, the CDR3 is TGTGCCAGCAGTTTACTCGATTATAATTCACCCCTCCACTTT. As protein: CASSLLDYNSPLHF.

The chain has TRBV2 and TRBJ2-5, with D unresolved. CDR3 length equals 12 residues. Trimming stripped 4 bases from V and 4 bases from J, with 7 bases between. From germline, CDR1 is SNHLY and CDR2 FYNNEI. CDR3 loop: CASSGLGETQYF. The CDR3 DNA sequence: TGTGCCAGCAGTGGTCTGGGAGAGACCCAGTACTTC.

A few counts support this clonotype. The chain carries TRBV24-1 and TRBJ2-5; TRBD2 matches at 12 bases. Germline CDR1 KGHDR, CDR2 SFDVKD. The length of the CDR3 is 18 residues. The junction had 8 bases not matched to a gene; V was cut back by 3 bases and J by 1 base. The CDR3 reads CATSDRASGRVSQETQYF. The CDR3 coding sequence is TGTGCCACCAGTGATAGGGCTAGCGGGAGGGTGTCCCAAGAGACCCAGTACTTC.

This clonotype has just a few counts. The rearrangement links TRBV5-1 to TRBJ2-1, with D possibly being TRBD1 or TRBD2 (5 bases each). Per germline, CDR1 SGHRS and CDR2 YFSETQ. There are 14 residues in the CDR3. Trimming took off 3 bases at V and 4 bases at J, with 11 bases between the two ends. CDR3 nucleotides: TGCGCCAGCAGCTACCGGGACCGTTACAATGAGCAGTTCTTC. Its protein is CASSYRDRYNEQFF.